Sequencing of this T cell receptor beta chain was carried out in a study of cytomegalovirus exposure and HLA in healthy donors. Study results and limitations: In a later analysis, at a false discovery rate of 0.05, roughly 17,000 TCR beta sequences matched HLA alleles. An analysis done earlier found most TCR beta V segments productive about 87% or about 30% of the time. Some V segments, including TRBV6-2 and TRBV6-3, were excluded as indistinguishable.

The CDR3 covers 15 residues. J gave up 4 bases and V 0 bases, and 3 bases lay outside the gene matches. Per germline, CDR1 SGHRS and CDR2 YFSETQ. On this clone itself: Its antigen remains unknown.

PCR involved 60 Vbeta and 13 Jbeta primers. TCRdb's copy holds only in-frame clones and misses some; the assay was immunoSEQ multiplex PCR. The sample records 88,000 or so clones, roughly 65% being singletons. Material: PBMCs. This receptor was taken from a male donor in good health and CMV-seropositive. The V gene is TRBV5-1, the J gene TRBJ1-4; 7 bases are a match to TRBD1. CDR3 loop: CASSLGGTVNEKLFF. The CDR3 region has the DNA TGCGCCAGCAGCTTGGGGGGGACAGTTAATGAAAAACTGTTTTTT.